This record concerns one T cell receptor (beta chain) sequence. Antigen specificity is unknown. The sample originates from a study of T cell repertoires in cytomegalovirus infection. V was shortened by 3 bases and J by 1 base, with 6 bases between the two germline ends. This CDR3 spans 13 amino acids. TCRdb ran MiXCR on the reads and lists one entry per CDR3 protein. The table includes 35,000 to 55,000 distinct CDR3 sequences, 20% to 25% detected once. This chain uses TRBV12-3 or TRBV12-4 with TRBJ1-1; D gene ambiguous. The receptor comes from a human donor in good health (CMV status not recorded). Some clones in this sample may be carry-over from other donors' samples. Specimen: PBMCs, sequenced either directly or after in vitro stimulation (not recorded which). The CDR3 protein is CASSFEGNTEAFF. The CDR3 DNA reads as TGTGCCAGCAGTTTTGAAGGGAACACTGAAGCTTTCTTT.